One sample yielded the 18 T cell receptor beta chains listed below, sequenced in a study of cytomegalovirus exposure and HLA in healthy donors. Primers: 60 Vbeta forward and 13 Jbeta reverse. The assay was immunoSEQ multiplex PCR, and TCRdb's table has in-frame clones only and misses some. The table lists under 150,000 clones, approximately 77% of them singletons, with approximately 1.4% in the top ten. The specimen sequenced was PBMCs. The receptors were sampled from a woman aged 40 to 50 in good health and CMV-seronegative.

J is TRBJ1-2 and V is TRBV6-1; D is perhaps TRBD1 (6 bases). The length of the CDR3 is 13 residues. V shed 5 bases and J shed 4 bases, with 11 bases lying between them. Germline V gene data show CDR1 as MNHNS and CDR2 as SASEGT. CDR3 residues: CASSSTGIYGYTF. CDR3 nucleotides: TGTGCCAGCAGTAGCACAGGGATCTATGGCTACACCTTC.

This chain links TRBV7-2 with TRBJ1-1; maybe TRBD1 (6 bases). The V and J ends lost 1 base and 5 bases respectively, with 14 bases between them. Germline CDR1 reads SGHTA; CDR2 reads FQGNSA. There are 15 residues in the CDR3. In DNA, the CDR3 is TGTGCCAGCAGCTTAGGCTCAGGGGTAGGGACTGAAGCTTTCTTT. Its translation: CASSLGSGVGTEAFF.

V usage is TRBV7-9 and J usage is TRBJ2-5; weak D call: TRBD2 (5 bases). CDR1 and CDR2 from the germline V gene are SEHNR and FQNEAQ (reference sequence). The CDR3 covers 13 residues. The V gene lost 3 bases and the J gene lost 3 bases, with 8 bases spanning the gap. The CDR3 sequence is CASSFLEEETQYF. The CDR3 coding sequence is TGTGCCAGCAGCTTCCTGGAGGAAGAGACCCAGTACTTC. The variable domain in full, completed from reference TRBV7-9 and TRBJ2-5, reads DTGVSQNPRHKITKRGQNVTFRCDPISEHNRLYWYRQTLGQGPEFLTYFQNEAQLEKSRLLSDRFSAERPKGSFSTLEIQRTEQGDSAMYLCASSFLEEETQYFGPGTRLLVL.

This chain connects TRBV5-4 to TRBJ2-6; possible D gene TRBD2, 5 bases. The CDR3 sequence is 15 residues long. Germline V gene data show CDR1 as SGHNT and CDR2 as YYREEE (reference sequence). V lost 0 bases, J lost 2 bases, and 6 bases lay in between. The CDR3 DNA reads TGTGCCAGCAGCTTGGGAGGGACTGGGGCCAACGTCCTGACTTTC. Translation: CASSLGGTGANVLTF.

The genes are TRBV7-8 and TRBJ1-6; D may be TRBD1 (6 bases). The CDR3 runs to 13 residues. Germline V CDR1 and CDR2: SGHVS, FQNEAQ. V shed 6 bases and J shed 8 bases, with 11 bases lying between them. This chain's CDR3 is CASREQGDSPLHF. CDR3 nucleotides: TGTGCCAGCAGAGAACAGGGTGATTCACCCCTCCACTTT.

The rearrangement joins TRBV6-5 to TRBJ2-3; D is perhaps TRBD1 (5 bases). The CDR3 is made up of 13 amino acids. The germline CDR1 and CDR2 sequences are MNHEY and SVGAGI. The V gene lost 2 bases and the J gene lost 8 bases, with 11 bases spanning the gap. For the CDR3, the DNA is TGTGCCAGCAGTTACCCAGGGTTGGGTACGCAGTATTTT. This translates into CASSYPGLGTQYF.

The chain couples TRBV7-9 to TRBJ1-1, with D hard to call. With 1 base removed from V and 5 bases from J, the gap between germline ends came to 8 bases. The CDR3 has 13 residues. Germline values: CDR1 SEHNR, CDR2 FQNEAQ (reference sequence). The chain's CDR3 is CASSLGGWTEAFF. CDR3 nucleotide sequence: TGTGCCAGCAGCTTAGGCGGGTGGACTGAAGCTTTCTTT.

J is TRBJ1-5 and V is TRBV7-2; possibly TRBD1 for D (5 bases). V lost 5 bases and J 7 bases, leaving 12 bases between the germline ends. CDR1 and CDR2 from the germline V gene are SGHTA and FQGNSA. The CDR3 runs to 13 residues. CDR3: CASSPAGNQPQHF. The CDR3 DNA sequence: TGTGCCAGCAGCCCCGCAGGGAACCAGCCCCAGCATTTT.

This clone was detected once. This sequence joins TRBV4-1 and TRBJ1-5, with a weak D call TRBD1 (5 bases). V lost 0 bases and J lost 5, with 11 bases in between. The CDR3 covers 15 residues. CDR1 and CDR2 (germline): MGHRA, YSYEKL. The CDR3 region is CASSQEAGRDQPQHF. Here the CDR3 DNA reads TGCGCCAGCAGCCAAGAGGCAGGGAGGGATCAGCCCCAGCATTTT.

The chain employs TRBV29-1 and TRBJ2-1; possibly TRBD2 for D (7 bases). Germline assignment: CDR1 SQVTM and CDR2 ANQGSEA. The CDR3 length is 13 residues. V was pared by 4 bases and J by 5 bases, with 12 bases between. The CDR3 sequence is CSVVGGLDNEQFF. CDR3 DNA sequence: TGCAGCGTTGTGGGGGGGCTCGACAATGAGCAGTTCTTC.

The CDR3 DNA sequence: TGTGCCAGCAGTACCGGGACAGGGCGAAGCCACGGGCAGTTCTTC. Its translation: CASSTGTGRSHGQFF. The V and J genes are TRBV6-1 and TRBJ2-1, with 9 bases lining up with TRBD1. Germline loops: CDR1 MNHNS, CDR2 SASEGT. The CDR3 consists of 15 residues. Germline trimming cut 5 bases from V and 12 bases from J; bases unmatched to any gene: 14.

V gene TRBV4-2 combines with J gene TRBJ2-3, with TRBD2 identical over 8 bases. Germline V gene sequence: CDR1 LGHNA, CDR2 YNFKEQ. This CDR3 has 17 residues. The V segment lost 0 bases and the J segment 2 bases; nucleotides outside the gene matches: 7. The CDR3: CASSQEFSGDYTDTQYF. The CDR3 DNA follows: TGTGCCAGCAGCCAAGAATTTAGCGGGGATTACACAGATACGCAGTATTTT.

CDR3 region: CASSQGRQAHPYGYTF. In DNA form, the CDR3 reads TGCGCCAGCAGCCAAGGTCGCCAGGCGCACCCCTATGGCTACACCTTC. This sequence joins TRBV4-1 and TRBJ1-2; D not certain. Trimming stripped 1 base from V and 4 bases from J, with 16 bases between. Germline CDR1 MGHRA, CDR2 YSYEKL. The CDR3 contains 16 residues.

V usage is TRBV11-2 and J usage is TRBJ1-4; D remains ambiguous. The CDR3 spans 11 residues. Trimming pared 6 bases from V and 8 bases from J, leaving 7 bases between. Germline V gives CDR1 SGHAT, CDR2 FQNNGV. DNA for the CDR3: TGTGCCAGCAGTACGGGGGAAAAACTGTTTTTT. Translation: CASSTGEKLFF.

This sequence joins TRBV7-8 and TRBJ1-1, with D possibly TRBD1 on 6 matching bases. Per the germline V gene, CDR1 is SGHVS and CDR2 is FQNEAQ. Trimming removed 0 bases from V and 5 bases from J, with 10 bases in between. The CDR3 consists of 14 residues. CDR3 nucleotide sequence: TGTGCCAGCAGCTTAGCAGGGGGAGAGACTGAAGCTTTCTTT. Amino acids: CASSLAGGETEAFF.

The chain employs TRBV7-2 and TRBJ2-3, with 8 bases aligning to TRBD1. Germline V gives CDR1 SGHTA, CDR2 FQGNSA. Unmatched junction bases numbered 8, after V lost 5 bases and J lost 4 bases. CDR3 length equals 15 residues. The CDR3 DNA reads as TGTGCCAGCAGCCGATGGGACAGGAGAGCAGATACGCAGTATTTT. Residues: CASSRWDRRADTQYF.

V usage is TRBV9 and J usage is TRBJ2-3, with TRBD2 matching over 9 bases. V lost 1 base to trimming and J lost 2 bases; unmatched junction nucleotides: 2. Germline V gene sequence: CDR1 SGDLS, CDR2 YYNGEE. The CDR3 contains 15 residues. This CDR3 reads CASSVIAGATDTQYF. CDR3 DNA sequence: TGTGCCAGCAGCGTAATAGCGGGGGCCACAGATACGCAGTATTTT.

V gene TRBV5-1 combines with J gene TRBJ2-5, with 7 bases aligning to TRBD1. The CDR3 contains 15 residues. J lost 5 bases, V lost 1 base, and 8 bases had no gene match. Germline CDR1 SGHRS, CDR2 YFSETQ. The CDR3 loop is CASSLFGQAGETQYF. The CDR3 DNA is TGCGCCAGCAGCTTGTTCGGACAGGCCGGGGAGACCCAGTACTTC.